This TCR beta chain was recovered during a study of T cell responses to AZD1222 COVID-19 vaccine (dated by TCRdb to the early 2020s). Describing the broader study: TCR sequencing covered some 250 trial participants: 207 given two doses of AZD1222 and 26 given two doses of MenACWY control vaccine. Trial participants were enrolled by age into subgroups of 18-55, 56-69 and 70-plus years, and around 150, 28 and 57 TCR-sequenced participants, respectively, were included in these subgroups. Overall study outcomes, separate from this receptor: Only five to seven AZD1222 recipients were SARS-CoV-2 seropositive at baseline, limiting conclusions about previously exposed vaccinees. After two AZD1222 doses, spike-specific TCR breadth and depth were significantly higher than at day 0 and than in MenACWY recipients. Most participants were white British and females outnumbered males, and the authors suggested that clonal diversity may have been underestimated. Epitopes outside the regions mutated in the B.1.351 and B.1.1.7 variants were reportedly recognized by nearly half of the unique spike-specific TCRs. In the small 56-69-year group, the increase in depth fell short of significance, most likely because of low power. The vaccine-associated CD4 TCRs covered the entire spike protein, and the dominant responses fell in regions 160-218 and 743-854. Because no day 14 peak-response samples were available, the repertoires could be characterized only after the peak T cell response.

The sample's time point label, in plain terms: baseline before first vaccination. The meaning of the sample's treatment or condition label: meningococcal conjugate vaccine given as trial control. Vaccinee samples were obtained from the UK trials COV001 and COV002, which included a single-blind randomized controlled phase 2/3 trial of AZD1222 (ChAdOx1 nCoV-19) in healthy adults. For TCRbeta chain sequencing, PBMC samples from trial participants were taken at day 0 and at day 28 after the second dose. As concerns this clone: There is no known antigen for this receptor. One base away there is no much larger clone; base qualities are not given.

For CDR1 and CDR2, the germline V gene (reference sequence) lists LGHDT and YNNKEL. V is trimmed back by 6 bases and J by 4 bases, and the junction contains 6 bases that no gene match accounts for. Including the terminal cysteine and phenylalanine, the CDR3 comprises 14 residues. CDR3 DNA is the only sequence kept; it has 42 bases, read in frame from the first base. The CDR3 regions of human TCRbeta chains were analyzed by immunosequencing. Per the authors' processing: Repertoire TCRs were checked for matches against a reference library of SARS-CoV-2-specific TCRs that had been generated using the MIRA antigen-specificity platform. Breadth meant the fraction of unique TCRs that were SARS-CoV-2-associated, whereas depth meant the fraction of total T cells that were SARS-CoV-2-associated. Using the MIRA data, each spike-specific TCR was mapped to the spike region that the TCR reacts to and placed in a CD4 or CD8 class. Log10-transformed breadth and depth values were compared by one-way ANOVA with Sidak's multiple comparisons tests. TCRdb retrieved this table from immuneACCESS and kept in-frame rearrangements only. Not all clones are present; in checked studies, unresolved V genes account for under half, and no reason is known for the remainder. For V, J and clone size, that table is used; D and trimming come from the DNA. For this sample there are roughly 93,000 clones; about nine tenths appear just once. The ten largest clones take up about 3% of the sample.

The origin of this receptor is an adult in good health. The material sequenced was peripheral blood, taken on day 0 of MenACWY control vaccination. The sequence is built from TRBV3-1 (or the pseudogene TRBV3-2) and TRBJ1-2; 9 nucleotides in the junction match TRBD1. The bases are TGTGCCAGCAGGGACAGGGGTTGGGGCTATGGCTACACCTTC. Its coded protein is CASRDRGWGYGYTF.